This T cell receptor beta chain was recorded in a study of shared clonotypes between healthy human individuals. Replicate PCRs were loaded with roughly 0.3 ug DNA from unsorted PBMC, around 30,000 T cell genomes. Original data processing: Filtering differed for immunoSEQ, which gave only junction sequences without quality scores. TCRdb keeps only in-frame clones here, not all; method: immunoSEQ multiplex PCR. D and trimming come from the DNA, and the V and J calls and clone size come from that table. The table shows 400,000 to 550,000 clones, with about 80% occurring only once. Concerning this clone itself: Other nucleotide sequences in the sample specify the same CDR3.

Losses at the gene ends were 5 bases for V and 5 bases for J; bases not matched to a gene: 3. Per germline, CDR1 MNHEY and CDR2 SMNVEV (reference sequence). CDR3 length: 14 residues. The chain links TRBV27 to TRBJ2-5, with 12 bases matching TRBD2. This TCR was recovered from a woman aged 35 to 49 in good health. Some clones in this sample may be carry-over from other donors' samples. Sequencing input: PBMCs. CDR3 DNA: TGTGCCAGCAGTCTCCTAGCGGGAGGGGAGACCCAGTACTTC. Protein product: CASSLLAGGETQYF.